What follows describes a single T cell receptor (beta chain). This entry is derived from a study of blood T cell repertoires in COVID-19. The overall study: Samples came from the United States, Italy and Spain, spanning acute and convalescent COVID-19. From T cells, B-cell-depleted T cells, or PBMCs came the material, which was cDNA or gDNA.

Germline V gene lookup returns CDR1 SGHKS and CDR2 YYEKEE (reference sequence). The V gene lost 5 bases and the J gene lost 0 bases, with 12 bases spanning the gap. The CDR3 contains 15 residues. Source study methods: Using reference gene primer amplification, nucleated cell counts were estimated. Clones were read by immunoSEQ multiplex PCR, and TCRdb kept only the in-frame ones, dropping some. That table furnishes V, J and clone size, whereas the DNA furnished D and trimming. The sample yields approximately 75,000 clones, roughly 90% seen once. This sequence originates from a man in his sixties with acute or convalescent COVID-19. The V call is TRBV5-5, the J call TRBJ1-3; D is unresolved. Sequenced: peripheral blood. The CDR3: CASSYRGASGNTIYF. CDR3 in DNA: TGTGCCAGCAGTTATCGGGGAGCCTCTGGAAACACCATATATTTT.